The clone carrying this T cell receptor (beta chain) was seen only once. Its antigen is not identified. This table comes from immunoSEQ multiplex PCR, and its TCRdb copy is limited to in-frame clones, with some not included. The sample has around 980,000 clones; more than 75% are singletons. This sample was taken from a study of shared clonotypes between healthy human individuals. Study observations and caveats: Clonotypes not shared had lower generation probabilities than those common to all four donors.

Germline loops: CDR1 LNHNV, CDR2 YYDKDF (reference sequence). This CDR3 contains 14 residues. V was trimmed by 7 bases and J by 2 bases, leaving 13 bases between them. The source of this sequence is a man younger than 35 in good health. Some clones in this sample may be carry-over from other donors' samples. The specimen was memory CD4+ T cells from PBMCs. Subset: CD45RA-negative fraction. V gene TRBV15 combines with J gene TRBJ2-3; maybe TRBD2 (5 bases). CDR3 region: CATKRTHLTDTQYF. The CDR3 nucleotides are TGTGCCACCAAGCGGACTCACCTCACAGATACGCAGTATTTT.